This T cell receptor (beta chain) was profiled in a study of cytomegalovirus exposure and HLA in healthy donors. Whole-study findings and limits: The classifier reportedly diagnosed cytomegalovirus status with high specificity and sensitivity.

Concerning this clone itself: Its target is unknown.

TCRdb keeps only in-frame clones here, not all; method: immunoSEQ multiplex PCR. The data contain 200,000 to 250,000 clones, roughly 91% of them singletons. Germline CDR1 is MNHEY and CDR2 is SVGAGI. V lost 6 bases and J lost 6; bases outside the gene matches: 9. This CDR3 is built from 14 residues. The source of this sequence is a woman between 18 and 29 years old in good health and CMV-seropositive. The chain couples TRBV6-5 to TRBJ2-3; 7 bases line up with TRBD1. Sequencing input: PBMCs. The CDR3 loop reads CASRRKRTGDTQYF. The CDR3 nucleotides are TGTGCCAGCAGGAGGAAGCGGACAGGCGATACGCAGTATTTT.